These 23 T cell receptor beta chains originate from one sample sequenced in a study of T cells in narcolepsy. Profiled with immunoSEQ multiplex PCR; TCRdb holds only in-frame clones, not every one. The repertoire has roughly 34,000 clones, around 90% of them found once; the top ten carry 0.83%. The sequenced material came from CD45RA- memory CD4+ T cells from PBMCs. The receptors were gathered from a human donor with narcolepsy.

The rearrangement uses TRBV29-1 and TRBJ2-1; either TRBD1 or TRBD2 may fit D (7 bases each). This CDR3 region has 14 residues. Germline V gene data show CDR1 as SQVTM and CDR2 as ANQGSEA. Trimming shortened V by 4 bases and J by 5 bases, and 15 bases separated the two germline ends. DNA of the CDR3: TGCAGCGTTGGACAGGGAGGGTTTCACAATGAGCAGTTCTTC. It translates to CSVGQGGFHNEQFF.

This chain joins TRBV7-2 and TRBJ1-1; D is perhaps TRBD1 (6 bases). Trimming left V 4 bases short and J 8 bases short, with 17 bases between. The germline V gene encodes CDR1 SGHTA and CDR2 FQGNSA. This CDR3 comprises 14 residues. The CDR3 nucleotides are TGTGCCAGCAGCTCATCGCCGGCGGACAGAGAAGCTTTCTTT. This encodes CASSSSPADREAFF. Filled out from reference TRBV7-2 and TRBJ1-1, the complete variable domain reads GAGVSQSPSNKVTEKGKDVELRCDPISGHTALYWYRQSLGQGLEFLIYFQGNSAPDKSGLPSDRFSAERTGGSVSTLTIQRTQQEDSAVYLCASSSSPADREAFFGQGTRLTVV.

The chain recombines TRBV5-4 with TRBJ1-2, with a weak D call TRBD1 (5 bases). Germline V gene data show CDR1 as SGHNT and CDR2 as YYREEE (reference sequence). The CDR3 runs to 15 residues. Trimming removed 4 bases at V and 6 bases at J, with 19 bases between. The CDR3: CASSPGERGAHGYTF. The DNA of the CDR3 is TGTGCCAGCAGCCCCGGTGAGAGGGGCGCCCATGGCTACACCTTC.

V usage is TRBV30 and J usage is TRBJ1-4; the D is unclear. CDR1 GTSNPN and CDR2 SVGIG come from the germline V gene (reference sequence). Trimming left V 6 bases short and J 1 base short, with 15 bases between. The CDR3 loop spans 15 amino acids. This CDR3 reads CACSLGSRTNEKLFF. The CDR3 DNA reads as TGTGCCTGTAGCCTGGGCAGCCGAACTAATGAAAAACTGTTTTTT.

The count of this clone is one. This sequence joins TRBV28 and TRBJ2-7; 10 nucleotides line up with TRBD1. V lost 7 bases to trimming and J lost 4 bases; unmatched junction nucleotides: 7. Germline V gene data show CDR1 as MDHEN and CDR2 as SYDVKM. This CDR3 has 14 residues. In DNA, the CDR3 is TGTGCCAGCACCTCCGGGACAGGGGAGTACGAGCAGTACTTC. Protein: CASTSGTGEYEQYF.

The J gene is TRBJ1-2, the V gene TRBV7-2; D unresolved. The ends were cut back, 0 bases at V and 4 bases at J, with 6 bases in the middle. Germline CDR1 is SGHTA and CDR2 is FQGNSA. The CDR3 is 13 residues long. As DNA, the CDR3 is TGTGCCAGCAGCTTAGCGCGTTTCTATGGCTACACCTTC. Translation gives CASSLARFYGYTF. The full variable domain, its missing parts supplied by reference TRBV7-2 and TRBJ1-2, is GAGVSQSPSNKVTEKGKDVELRCDPISGHTALYWYRQSLGQGLEFLIYFQGNSAPDKSGLPSDRFSAERTGGSVSTLTIQRTQQEDSAVYLCASSLARFYGYTFGSGTRLTVV.

This clone was seen only once. Other nucleotide sequences from this sample produce the same CDR3. The chain has TRBV9 and TRBJ2-1, with D possibly matching TRBD1 (7 bases). This CDR3 is 17 amino acids long. Germline V gene data show CDR1 as SGDLS and CDR2 as YYNGEE. Between the trimmed V and J ends, which lost 2 bases and 1 base, there was a span of 16 bases. CDR3 amino acids: CASSVAGQYASYNEQFF. The CDR3 nucleotides are TGTGCCAGCAGCGTGGCGGGACAGTATGCATCCTACAATGAGCAGTTCTTC.

CDR3 DNA: TGCGCCAGCAGCTCGCAAGGTTCTGGGGCCAACGTCCTGACTTTC. Its protein is CASSSQGSGANVLTF. The chain carries TRBV5-1 and TRBJ2-6, with D unresolved. This CDR3 has 15 residues. Germline-derived CDR1 and CDR2 are SGHRS and YFSETQ. Trimming took 3 bases from V and 1 from J, leaving 8 bases between them.

The chain uses TRBV4-3 and TRBJ1-1, with 10 bases matching TRBD1. This CDR3 has 17 residues. The germline V gene has CDR1 LGHNA and CDR2 YSLEER. V trimming: 2 bases; J trimming: 4 bases; junction bases outside the gene matches: 10. The chain's CDR3 is CASSQWYGQGGGTEAFF. Here the CDR3 DNA reads TGCGCCAGCAGCCAATGGTATGGACAGGGGGGAGGCACTGAAGCTTTCTTT.

Remarks on this clone: The sample contains more than one DNA sequence encoding this CDR3. The chain is built from TRBV28 and TRBJ1-6; D is possibly TRBD1 (6 bases). Germline assignment: CDR1 MDHEN and CDR2 SYDVKM. The ends were cut back, 3 bases at V and 7 bases at J, with 13 bases in the middle. The CDR3 runs 15 residues. The CDR3 nucleotides are TGTGCCAGCAGTTTGTGGGGGCCGGACAATTCACCCCTCCACTTT. Residues: CASSLWGPDNSPLHF. Based on the CDR3 plus reference TRBV28 and TRBJ1-6, the full variable domain is DVKVTQSSRYLVKRTGEKVFLECVQDMDHENMFWYRQDPGLGLRLIYFSYDVKMKEKGDIPEGYSVSREKKERFSLILESASTNQTSMYLCASSLWGPDNSPLHFGNGTRLTVT.

The rearrangement uses TRBV28 and TRBJ2-4; D is unresolved. Germline CDR1 MDHEN, CDR2 SYDVKM. The CDR3 is made up of 15 amino acids. The germline V and J ends were trimmed by 5 bases and 3 bases, with 14 bases remaining between them. The CDR3 DNA is TGTGCCAGCAGTCCACCCGGGCCCATCAAAAACATTCAGTACTTC. Amino acid sequence: CASSPPGPIKNIQYF.

The chain has TRBV19 and TRBJ1-5; weak D call: TRBD1 (5 bases). Germline CDR1 LNHDA, CDR2 SQIVND (reference sequence). The V gene lost 10 bases and the J gene lost 9 bases, with 19 bases spanning the gap. The length of the CDR3 is 13 residues. The CDR3 coding sequence is TGTGCCACTGGGGGGGGAGGTTCGTTGCCCCAGCATTTT. This gives the protein CATGGGGSLPQHF.

This chain links TRBV4-2 with TRBJ1-4, with 10 positions matching TRBD1. V lost 0 bases and J lost 6; bases outside the gene matches: 1. Germline CDR1 reads LGHNA; CDR2 reads YNFKEQ. The CDR3 sequence is 15 residues long. CDR3: CASSQEGQGDEKLFF. DNA of the CDR3: TGTGCCAGCAGCCAAGAAGGACAGGGGGATGAAAAACTGTTTTTT.

The rearrangement uses TRBV29-1 and TRBJ1-5; no firm D call. Germline-derived CDR1 and CDR2 are SQVTM and ANQGSEA. Trimming took 6 bases from V and 3 from J, leaving 12 bases between them. The CDR3 is 13 residues long. In DNA form, the CDR3 reads TGCAGCGTAGCGGTCTCCAACAATCAGCCCCAGCATTTT. Its translation: CSVAVSNNQPQHF.

This clone has only a few counts. V and J are TRBV5-4 and TRBJ2-5; 7 bases align to TRBD2. CDR3 size: 14 residues. Germline trimming cut 0 bases from V and 6 bases from J; bases unmatched to any gene: 5. CDR1 is SGHNT and CDR2 is YYREEE in the germline V gene (reference sequence). CDR3 loop: CASSLATGRKTQYF. CDR3 nucleotides: TGTGCCAGCAGCTTGGCGACCGGGAGGAAGACCCAGTACTTC.

The chain links TRBV5-8 to TRBJ1-6, with D possibly being TRBD1 (6 bases). Trimming cost V 1 base and J 7 bases, with 12 bases left between them. The CDR3 consists of 15 residues. Per germline, CDR1 SGHTS and CDR2 YDEGEE. CDR3 coding DNA: TGTGCCAGCAGCTTGTACAGAGGACAGAATTCACCCCTCCACTTT. It yields the protein CASSLYRGQNSPLHF.

V usage is TRBV28 and J usage is TRBJ2-7; D is possibly TRBD1 (5 bases). From germline, CDR1 is MDHEN and CDR2 SYDVKM. V dropped 5 bases and J dropped 4 bases, with 9 bases sitting between them. The CDR3 runs 12 residues. The CDR3 spells CASSARTYEQYF. The CDR3 nucleotides read TGTGCCAGCAGTGCTCGGACATACGAGCAGTACTTC.

V and J are TRBV18 and TRBJ2-5, with D maybe TRBD1 (5 bases). Trimming stripped 5 bases from V and 5 bases from J, with 18 bases between. The CDR3 is 15 residues long. Germline loops: CDR1 KGHSH, CDR2 LQKENI. This CDR3 reads CASSSSGSGSETQYF. For the CDR3, the DNA is TGTGCCAGCTCATCCTCCGGGTCAGGGTCCGAGACCCAGTACTTC.

This clone was observed a single time. The chain carries TRBV6-1 and TRBJ1-5; D not resolved. CDR1 and CDR2 (germline): MNHNS, SASEGT. The V and J ends lost 0 bases and 7 bases respectively, with 16 bases between them. CDR3 length: 16 residues. CDR3 sequence reads: CASSEAWGGIWQPQHF. The CDR3, as DNA: TGTGCCAGCAGTGAAGCGTGGGGTGGAATTTGGCAGCCCCAGCATTTT.

This chain uses TRBV9 with TRBJ2-1; D may be TRBD2 (5 bases). The CDR3 length is 14 residues. The germline V gene encodes CDR1 SGDLS and CDR2 YYNGEE. The V and J ends lost 1 base and 8 bases respectively, with 13 bases between them. The CDR3: CASSVNPTRDEQFF. In DNA form, the CDR3 reads TGTGCCAGCAGCGTAAACCCCACTAGGGATGAGCAGTTCTTC.

This chain connects TRBV7-2 to TRBJ2-3; D unresolved. The CDR3 is 12 residues long. The V end lost 1 base, the J end lost 1 base, and 0 bases lay between the germline ends. CDR1 and CDR2 from the germline V gene are SGHTA and FQGNSA. CDR3 DNA: TGTGCCAGCAGCTTAGGCACAGATACGCAGTATTTT. It translates to CASSLGTDTQYF.

The rearrangement joins TRBV28 to TRBJ2-1; D may match TRBD1 or TRBD2 (5 bases each). From germline, CDR1 is MDHEN and CDR2 SYDVKM. The CDR3 is 16 residues long. Trimming left V 1 base short and J 4 bases short, with 14 bases between. The CDR3 loop reads CASSLFGGGRYNEQFF. CDR3 DNA sequence: TGTGCCAGCAGTTTATTTGGGGGTGGCAGATACAATGAGCAGTTCTTC.

The rearrangement joins TRBV11-2 to TRBJ2-3; D gene uncertain. The V gene's germline CDR1 is SGHAT and CDR2 FQNNGV. This CDR3 is 12 amino acids long. V lost 5 bases and J 2 bases, leaving 5 bases between the germline ends. This CDR3 is CASSPDTDTQYF. DNA for the CDR3: TGTGCCAGCAGCCCTGACACAGATACGCAGTATTTT.